A selection of T cell receptor beta chains follows, all from one sample in a study of beta chain features in type 1 diabetes. Clones were sequenced by immunoSEQ multiplex PCR, and TCRdb holds only the in-frame ones, with some missing. The sample yields about 660,000 clones, about 14% seen once. The sequencing input was naive CD4+ T cells from blood. The receptors here all came from a man aged 18 to 30 with type 1 diabetes. Each CDR3 is given with its conserved first and last residue. Fields, in order: clone size, CDR3 length, V gene, D gene, J gene, CDR3 DNA, CDR3 protein. D genes are given only for firm matches. The listing skips clone size in some rows; elsewhere it reads once, few, many or a size class.

NA	13	TRBV28	NA	TRBJ1-2	TGTGCCAGCAGTAGAACAGGGAACTATGGCTACACCTTC	CASSRTGNYGYTF
few	15	TRBV5-4	NA	TRBJ2-1	TGTGCCAGCAGCTTGATGCGTAGCTCCTACAATGAGCAGTTCTTC	CASSLMRSSYNEQFF
NA	16	TRBV21-1	NA	TRBJ2-5	TGTGCCAGCAGCAAAATGGCCGTAGCTGGAAAAGAGACCCAGTACTTC	CASSKMAVAGKETQYF
few	16	TRBV25-1	TRBD1	TRBJ1-2	TGTGCCAGCAGTGAAGAAGAGACAGGGGGCGGCTATGGCTACACCTTC	CASSEEETGGGYGYTF
few	15	TRBV5-1	TRBD1	TRBJ2-2	TGCGCCAGCAGTTCCGGGACAGGGAGGCCCGGGGAGCTGTTTTTT	CASSSGTGRPGELFF
NA	15	TRBV25-1	NA	TRBJ1-3	TGTGCCAGCAGACTTGGGCGGACCTCTGGAAACACCATATATTTT	CASRLGRTSGNTIYF
NA	15	TRBV15	NA	TRBJ2-5	TGTGCCACCAGCAGAGACCACTTACAGCAAGAGACCCAGTACTTC	CATSRDHLQQETQYF
NA	15	TRBV18	TRBD2	TRBJ2-1	TGTGCCAGCTCGACGGCGGGAGTGGATTACAATGAGCAGTTCTTC	CASSTAGVDYNEQFF
few	13	TRBV7-9	NA	TRBJ2-1	TGTGCCAGCCATATTAGCTCCTACAATGAGCAGTTCTTC	CASHISSYNEQFF
NA	15	TRBV10-3	NA	TRBJ1-1	TGTGCCATCAGTTCCTCAAATCAGGGAGATACTGAAGCTTTCTTT	CAISSSNQGDTEAFF
few	13	TRBV14	NA	TRBJ1-2	TGTGCCAGCAGCCAAGACCCGGAATATGGCTACACCTTC	CASSQDPEYGYTF
NA	16	TRBV28	NA	TRBJ1-2	TGTGCCAGCAGTTTCCCGCAAGGGACTGCCCTTAGAGGCTACACCTTC	CASSFPQGTALRGYTF
NA	15	TRBV7-3	NA	TRBJ1-2	TGTGCCAGCAGCCCCGTTCCAGACAGCCATTATGGCTACACCTTC	CASSPVPDSHYGYTF
NA	14	TRBV29-1	NA	TRBJ2-3	TGCAGCGTTGAACACCCACAGAGTCTCGTTACGCAGTATTTT	CSVEHPQSLVTQYF
NA	15	TRBV30	TRBD2	TRBJ2-1	TGTGCCTGGAGGGGACTAGCGGGAAAGGACAATGAGCAGTTCTTC	CAWRGLAGKDNEQFF
few	13	TRBV29-1	NA	TRBJ2-3	TGCAGCGTTCCCGGACAGAACACAGATACGCAGTATTTT	CSVPGQNTDTQYF
NA	15	TRBV7-3	NA	TRBJ1-6	TGTGCCAGCAGCTTGATTGGGGGCCCTGATTCACCCCTCCACTTT	CASSLIGGPDSPLHF
NA	14	TRBV6-6	NA	TRBJ2-5	TGTGCCAGCAGCCTACGTACCCTCCAAGAGACCCAGTACTTC	CASSLRTLQETQYF
NA	14	TRBV7-6	TRBD2	TRBJ2-1	TGTGCCAGCAGCCACTCGGACGGGGGGGATGAGCAGTTCTTC	CASSHSDGGDEQFF
few	12	TRBV11-2	NA	TRBJ1-1	TGTGCCAGCAGCACGGGACTATGGGAAGCTTTCTTT	CASSTGLWEAFF